These 6 T cell receptor beta chains were all obtained from the same sample, sequenced in a study of immune evolution from preneoplasia to lung adenocarcinoma. Assay used: immunoSEQ multiplex PCR; TCRdb lists only in-frame clones, some missing. The repertoire includes 3,100 or so clones, 80% of them detected once, and around 3.3% sits in the top ten. Material: FFPE adjacent normal lung tissue. The receptors come from a donor at least 70 years old with lung adenocarcinoma.

This clone was counted a few times. J is TRBJ2-1 and V is TRBV7-3; 9 nucleotides align to TRBD1. There are 14 residues in the CDR3. CDR1 and CDR2 (germline): SGHTA, FQGTGA. After removal of 6 bases from V and 6 bases from J, the junction contained 6 bases not matched to a gene. The CDR3: CASSTGTGSNEQFF. Here the CDR3 DNA reads TGTGCCAGCAGTACCGGGACAGGGAGCAATGAGCAGTTCTTC.

This clone was detected only a few times. The chain joins TRBV6-1 to TRBJ2-2; D gene uncertain. The CDR3 is 13 amino acids. The germline CDR1 and CDR2 sequences are MNHNS and SASEGT. Trimming stripped 6 bases from V and 5 bases from J, with 10 bases between. CDR3 nucleotide sequence: TGTGCCAGCAGCCCCGGACCTACCGGGGAGCTGTTTTTT. As protein: CASSPGPTGELFF.

V and J are TRBV9 and TRBJ2-6; 7 bases are a match to TRBD1. CDR1 is SGDLS and CDR2 is YYNGEE in the germline V gene. The junction had 8 bases not matched to a gene; V was cut back by 4 bases and J by 4 bases. The CDR3 is made up of 16 amino acids. CDR3 DNA: TGTGCCAGCAGCAACCCCAGGGGGTCGGGGGCCAACGTCCTGACTTTC. Encoded protein: CASSNPRGSGANVLTF.

This chain uses TRBV11-2 with TRBJ2-5; 7 bases map to TRBD2. CDR3 length: 19 residues. The junction had 21 bases not matched to a gene; V was cut back by 5 bases and J by 3 bases. CDR1 is SGHAT, CDR2 FQNNGV, per germline. The CDR3 DNA follows: TGTGCCAGCAGCCCCCTAGGGTTTGCTAGCGGTGGATTCAAAGAGACCCAGTACTTC. It yields the protein CASSPLGFASGGFKETQYF.

The chain joins TRBV30 to TRBJ2-3, with a weak D call TRBD2 (6 bases). Germline CDR1 reads GTSNPN; CDR2 reads SVGIG (reference sequence). The CDR3 totals 15 residues. V was shortened by 3 bases and J by 4 bases, with 17 bases between the two germline ends. The CDR3 DNA reads as TGTGCCTGGAGGGGAACTAGACGGGAGCCAGATACGCAGTATTTT. Residues: CAWRGTRREPDTQYF. Complete variable domain (other parts from reference TRBV30 and TRBJ2-3): SQTIHQWPATLVQPVGSPLSLECTVEGTSNPNLYWYRQAAGRGLQLLFYSVGIGQISSEVPQNLSASRPQDRQFILSSKKLLLSDSGFYLCAWRGTRREPDTQYFGPGTRLTVL.

The chain uses TRBV2 and TRBJ2-1, with D possibly TRBD1 on 6 matching bases. This CDR3 comprises 10 residues. Germline loops: CDR1 SNHLY, CDR2 FYNNEI. Trimming stripped 4 bases from V and 16 bases from J, with 11 bases between. The CDR3 is CASSGGRDFF. CDR3 nucleotide sequence: TGTGCCAGCAGTGGGGGGCGCGATTTCTTC.